These T cell receptor beta chains were read from a single sample in a study of T-cell reconstitution after alpha-beta-depleted transplantation in children. TCRdb itself ran the PCR reads through MiXCR, one entry per CDR3 protein. Seen here are around 680,000 distinct CDR3 sequences, around a sixth observed once, and the top ten hold 1.1%. Sequencing was performed on PBMCs from the stem cell graft donor, taken from the stem cell graft. Receptors originate from a human donor who donated a stem cell graft to a child with acute myeloid leukemia. Both conserved end residues are part of each CDR3. A D gene is named only where the DNA matches it firmly. Not all rows give a size; the values are once, few, many and, for expanded clones, a class.

>TRBV30|-|-|TRBJ2-7
TGTGCCTGGAGCGGACAGCGCTACGAGCAGTACTTC
CAWSGQRYEQYF
>TRBV20-1|TRBD2|-|TRBJ2-1
TGCAGTGCTCGGACTAGCGGGGGGCGAGTCGTATACAATGAGCAGTTCTTC
CSARTSGGRVVYNEQFF
>TRBV12-3/TRBV12-4|TRBD1|many|TRBJ2-7
TGTGCCAGCAGTGGGACAGGGTCGTCCTACGAGCAGTACTTC
CASSGTGSSYEQYF
>TRBV6-6|TRBD1|many|TRBJ2-3
TGTGCCAGCAATAAAATGGCGACAGGGGCGCAGTATTTT
CASNKMATGAQYF
>TRBV20-1|-|few|TRBJ2-5
TGCAGTGCTAGGGGTAGGAACCGAATACCCCAAGAGACCCAGTACTTC
CSARGRNRIPQETQYF
>TRBV2|TRBD1|few|TRBJ1-2
TGTGCCAGCAGTCCACGCCCGACAGGGGAGGGTGGCTACACCTTC
CASSPRPTGEGGYTF
>TRBV7-8|-|-|TRBJ1-5
TGTGCCAGCAGCTTAGGGCCGATGGGGGCCAGCAATCAGCCCCAGCATTTT
CASSLGPMGASNQPQHF
>TRBV11-2|-|few|TRBJ2-1
TGTGCCAGCAGCGGTGACCGTGGGGCCGGGGGACTTACCTACAATGAGCAGTTCTTC
CASSGDRGAGGLTYNEQFF
>TRBV27|TRBD1|few|TRBJ2-2
TGTGCCAGCAGTTTACGGACAGGGGGGATCTTAGAAACCGGGGAGCTGTTTTTT
CASSLRTGGILETGELFF
>TRBV5-5|-|-|TRBJ2-3
TGTGCCAGCCCCGGGGACCCAAGCACAGATACGCAGTATTTT
CASPGDPSTDTQYF
>TRBV9|-|many|TRBJ2-7
TGTGCCAGCAGCGTAGAAGACGCCTACGAGCAGTACTTC
CASSVEDAYEQYF
>TRBV30|-|-|TRBJ2-3
TGTGCCTGGAGTGGAGGGGCTGGGGGAGATACGCAGTATTTT
CAWSGGAGGDTQYF
>TRBV18|-|many|TRBJ1-6
TGTGCCAGCACGCCCTCGGTGGGGACGGATTCACCCCTCCACTTT
CASTPSVGTDSPLHF
>TRBV7-2|-|-|TRBJ1-1
TGTGCCAGCAGCCCCCGGTGGGGTATGAGGACTGAAGCTTTCTTT
CASSPRWGMRTEAFF
>TRBV12-5|TRBD2|many|TRBJ2-3
TGTGCTAGTGGTAGCGGGGGAACAGATACGCAGTATTTT
CASGSGGTDTQYF
>TRBV7-2|-|few|TRBJ2-3
TGTGCCAGCAGCCCTCGATTGGGGGACACAGATACGCAGTATTTT
CASSPRLGDTDTQYF
>TRBV12-3/TRBV12-4|-|-|TRBJ2-7
TGTGCCAGCAGCCCTCTCTCCTCCTACGAGCAGTACTTC
CASSPLSSYEQYF
>TRBV20-1|-|many|TRBJ1-6
TGCAGTGCTAGAGATTTGAGAGGGGCGGAACGTAATTCACCCCTCCACTTT
CSARDLRGAERNSPLHF
>TRBV15|-|-|TRBJ1-5
TGTGCCACCAGCTTACGGGCCCCGGGAAGGGGTCAGCCCCAGCATTTT
CATSLRAPGRGQPQHF
>TRBV21-1|-|-|TRBJ1-2
TGTGCCAGCAGCAAAGCTAGGGGGGGAAACTATGGCTACACCTTC
CASSKARGGNYGYTF
>TRBV12-3/TRBV12-4|-|-|TRBJ1-2
TGTGCCGGCTCCGCGGGGCTTAACTATGGCTACACCTTC
CAGSAGLNYGYTF
>TRBV5-1|-|-|TRBJ2-3
TGCGCCAGCACCGGGACCGCGATCACAGATACGCAGTATTTT
CASTGTAITDTQYF
>TRBV29-1|TRBD2|few|TRBJ2-1
TGCAGCGTTGCTTATCGCCTAGCGGCCTACAATGAGCAGTTCTTC
CSVAYRLAAYNEQFF
>TRBV20-1|TRBD1|-|TRBJ1-5
TGCAGTGCTCTGACAGGGGGCCCTCAGCCCCAGCATTTT
CSALTGGPQPQHF
>TRBV6-1|-|-|TRBJ2-7
TGTGCCAGCACCAAACAGGGCAGGGCAACCTACGAGCAGTACTTC
CASTKQGRATYEQYF
>TRBV20-1|-|many|TRBJ2-2
TGCAGTGCTAGAGTAGGGGAAACCGGGGAGCTGTTTTTT
CSARVGETGELFF
>TRBV4-3|TRBD1|few|TRBJ1-1
TGCGCCAGCAGCCAAGTTTGGGACAGTGCGATGAACACTGAAGCTTTCTTT
CASSQVWDSAMNTEAFF
>TRBV20-1|-|many|TRBJ1-6
TGCAGTGCTAGAGATCAAGGCAGATTTTCACCCCTCCACTTT
CSARDQGRFSPLHF